These 19 T cell receptor beta chains were sequenced from one sample in a study of blood T cells in healthy people across ages. Through a sample-barcoded 5' primer and a J-beta primer mix, a second PCR was run for 7 to 11 cycles. TCRdb reprocessed the 5' RACE reads via MiXCR and lists one record per CDR3 protein. The data contain 1.5 million or so distinct CDR3 sequences, approximately 39% of them seen just once; the ten biggest clones take up about 4%. The sequencing input was blood. These receptors were obtained from a woman under 30 in good health.

This clonotype occurred a few times. The rearrangement uses TRBV20-1 and TRBJ1-1; 7 nucleotides agree with TRBD1. This CDR3 region has 15 residues. Germline V lookup: CDR1 DFQATT, CDR2 SNEGSKA (reference sequence). Trimming at V came to 1 base and at J to 0 bases, leaving 5 bases not matched to a gene. The CDR3 is CSARAGTEMNTEAFF. CDR3 bases: TGCAGTGCTAGAGCGGGGACAGAGATGAACACTGAAGCTTTCTTT.

This clonotype has a handful of counts. The gene calls are TRBV6-1 and TRBJ2-2, with 7 nucleotides matching TRBD1. Germline assignment: CDR1 MNHNS and CDR2 SASEGT. Trimming cost V 4 bases and J 5 bases; bases outside gene matches: 4. This CDR3 is built from 14 residues. CDR3 sequence (DNA): TGTGCCAGCAGTGCGACAGGGCGGACCGGGGAGCTGTTTTTT. Protein product: CASSATGRTGELFF.

This chain uses TRBV30 with TRBJ2-1, with no clear D. The CDR3 runs to 19 residues. V lost 2 bases and J 0 bases, leaving 23 bases between the germline ends. CDR1 and CDR2 (germline): GTSNPN, SVGIG (reference sequence). CDR3 protein: CAWSQIYGFGPSSYNEQFF. The DNA for the CDR3 is TGTGCCTGGAGTCAGATCTATGGGTTTGGTCCCAGCTCCTACAATGAGCAGTTCTTC.

This clonotype was seen a handful of times. The chain joins TRBV7-2 to TRBJ2-3, with no clear D. This CDR3 comprises 13 residues. The germline V gene has CDR1 SGHTA and CDR2 FQGNSA. With 2 bases removed from V and 5 bases from J, the gap between germline ends came to 8 bases. The DNA of the CDR3 is TGTGCCAGCAGCTTACAGTTCTTAGATACGCAGTATTTT. Translation: CASSLQFLDTQYF.

This clonotype turned up a few times. The V call is TRBV20-1, the J call TRBJ1-4, with D maybe TRBD1 (5 bases). Trimming stripped 2 bases from V and 0 bases from J, with 7 bases between. The CDR3 runs to 14 residues. Germline V CDR1 and CDR2: DFQATT, SNEGSKA (reference sequence). The CDR3 nucleotides read TGCAGTGCTAGAATAGGGGCAACTAATGAAAAACTGTTTTTT. Its translation is CSARIGATNEKLFF.

This chain connects TRBV5-1 to TRBJ1-1; D is unclear. The CDR3 has 13 residues. CDR1 and CDR2 from the germline V gene are SGHRS and YFSETQ. With 4 bases removed from V and 4 bases from J, the gap between germline ends came to 11 bases. The CDR3 reads CASSGKDGTEAFF. DNA for the CDR3: TGCGCCAGCAGCGGGAAGGATGGCACTGAAGCTTTCTTT.

This clonotype was picked up a small number of times. This chain connects TRBV29-1 to TRBJ2-7; TRBD1 is a possible D gene (6 bases). V lost 6 bases and J 4 bases, leaving 19 bases between the germline ends. This CDR3 has 14 amino acids. Germline lookup yields CDR1 SQVTM and CDR2 ANQGSEA. In DNA, the CDR3 is TGCAGCGTCGGGACACTTAAGTTGGGTTACGAGCAGTACTTC. Its protein product is CSVGTLKLGYEQYF.

Written as DNA, the CDR3 is TGTGCCAGCAGCCAGGAGGCCGGGACTAGCGCCTACAATGAGCAGTTCTTC. Translating gives CASSQEAGTSAYNEQFF. This chain joins TRBV4-2 and TRBJ2-1, with 10 bases matching TRBD2. The germline CDR1 and CDR2 sequences are LGHNA and YNFKEQ. V lost 3 bases and J lost 2; bases outside the gene matches: 7. The CDR3 has 17 amino acids.

Only a few counts were recorded for this clonotype. V usage is TRBV12-3 or TRBV12-4 and J usage is TRBJ2-1, with TRBD2 matching 13 bases. The CDR3 is 16 residues long. J lost 10 bases, V lost 5 bases, and 11 bases had no gene match. In DNA form, the CDR3 reads TGTGCCAGCAGTCGCTCACTAGCGGGAGGGCTAGGAGAGCAGTTCTTC. Translated, it gives CASSRSLAGGLGEQFF.

This chain joins TRBV6-6 and TRBJ1-2; tentatively, D is TRBD1 (5 bases). The V end lost 7 bases, the J end lost 2 bases, and 11 bases lay between the germline ends. Germline V gene lookup returns CDR1 MNHNY and CDR2 SVGAGI (reference sequence). This CDR3 has 13 amino acids. CDR3 in DNA: TGTGCCAGCACCCAGGGTTACAACTATGGCTACACCTTC. Its protein is CASTQGYNYGYTF.

The chain links TRBV25-1 to TRBJ2-1; 14 nucleotides line up with TRBD2. The tail of the sequence fits TRBJ2-7 better, so the J call may be wrong. CDR1 and CDR2 from the germline V gene are MGHDK and SYGVNS. The CDR3 covers 18 residues. CDR3 nucleotide sequence: TGTGCCAGCAATCCGGGGACTAGCGGGAGAGGGTCCTACAATGAGCAGTACTTC. It translates to CASNPGTSGRGSYNEQYF.

This clonotype occurred a few times. The genes are TRBV27 and TRBJ1-2, with TRBD1 matching over 7 bases. The CDR3 totals 14 residues. Germline CDR1 reads MNHEY; CDR2 reads SMNVEV (reference sequence). V was pared by 3 bases and J by 7 bases, with 8 bases of the junction left unmatched. Here the CDR3 reads CASSLIKGASGYTF. CDR3 nucleotide sequence: TGTGCCAGCAGTTTGATCAAGGGGGCGAGTGGCTACACCTTC.

This clonotype turned up a few times. The chain recombines TRBV18 with TRBJ2-3; the match to TRBD2 covers 10 bases. The germline V gene encodes CDR1 KGHSH and CDR2 LQKENI. The J segment lost 9 bases and the V segment lost 6 bases, leaving 21 bases of the junction unmatched. The CDR3 is 18 residues long. CDR3: CASSPTLSGTSAKGTQYF. CDR3 DNA sequence: TGTGCCAGCTCGCCAACACTATCCGGGACTAGCGCTAAGGGCACGCAGTATTTT.

This clonotype has only a few counts. The rearrangement links TRBV4-1 to TRBJ1-2, with D possibly TRBD1 on 6 matching bases. Trimming removed 4 bases from V and 6 bases from J, with 18 bases in between. Germline V lookup: CDR1 MGHRA, CDR2 YSYEKL. CDR3 length: 15 residues. CDR3 coding DNA: TGCGCCAGCAGCCGCTTTGCAACAGGGTCGAATGGCTACACCTTC. Its translation is CASSRFATGSNGYTF.

V is TRBV18 and J is TRBJ1-1; D is possibly TRBD1 (5 bases). This CDR3 spans 13 amino acids. Between the trimmed V and J ends, which lost 5 bases and 4 bases, there was a span of 11 bases. Germline V CDR1 and CDR2: KGHSH, LQKENI. The DNA for the CDR3 is TGTGCCAGCTCATCCACAAGGGGCACTGAAGCTTTCTTT. It translates to CASSSTRGTEAFF.

V usage is TRBV6-6 and J usage is TRBJ2-3; a weak D match, TRBD1 (5 bases). Germline V CDR1 and CDR2: MNHNY, SVGAGI (reference sequence). There are 16 residues in the CDR3. The V gene lost 2 bases and the J gene lost 2 bases, with 14 bases spanning the gap. In DNA form, the CDR3 reads TGTGCCAGCAGTTACGGGGCGAGAGGTCACACAGATACGCAGTATTTT. This encodes CASSYGARGHTDTQYF.

The chain uses TRBV24-1 and TRBJ2-2, with 9 bases aligning to TRBD2. After removal of 6 bases from V and 6 bases from J, the junction contained 7 bases not matched to a gene. The germline gives CDR1 KGHDR, CDR2 SFDVKD. This CDR3 has 15 amino acids. CDR3 sequence reads: CATSPRAGGSGELFF. The CDR3 DNA follows: TGTGCCACCAGTCCCCGAGCGGGGGGATCCGGGGAGCTGTTTTTT.

This clonotype was recorded a few times. The V call is TRBV5-1, the J call TRBJ2-7; D ambiguous. V lost 7 bases and J lost 3, with 14 bases in between. The CDR3 is 13 amino acids. CDR1 and CDR2 from the germline V gene are SGHRS and YFSETQ. The CDR3 region has the DNA TGCGCCAGCCGCCTCCGGTCTAACTACGAGCAGTACTTC. Protein: CASRLRSNYEQYF.

The chain links TRBV5-1 to TRBJ2-7; D not certain. This CDR3 is 15 amino acids long. The V end lost 1 base, the J end lost 3 bases, and 14 bases lay between the germline ends. Germline lookup yields CDR1 SGHRS and CDR2 YFSETQ. CDR3 DNA sequence: TGCGCCAGCAGCTTGTCCAGTACTACCTTCTACGAGCAGTACTTC. Translation gives CASSLSSTTFYEQYF.